These T cell receptor beta chains were read from a single sample in a study of early T cells in non-severe SARS-CoV-2 infection. TCRdb used MiXCR to reprocess the 5' RACE reads, holding one entry per CDR3 protein. The sample yields around 98,000 distinct CDR3 sequences, 9.5% to 12% seen once. Source material: whole blood. Receptors originate from an adult who was a healthcare worker with PCR-confirmed SARS-CoV-2 infection or an uninfected control (not recorded which). Each CDR3 is given with its conserved first and last residue. A D gene is named only where the DNA matches it firmly. Only part of the rows carry a size: once, few, many, or a class if the clone is expanded.

CDR3 protein: CATGGHVAGVQDTQYF
CDR3 DNA: TGTGCCACCGGGGGCCACGTAGCGGGAGTGCAAGATACGCAGTATTTT
clone size: few
D gene: TRBD2
CDR3 length: 16
J gene: TRBJ2-3
V gene: TRBV24-1

CDR3 protein: CSARDWGAASDTQYF
CDR3 DNA: TGCAGTGCTAGAGATTGGGGGGCGGCATCAGATACGCAGTATTTT
clone size: many
D gene: -
CDR3 length: 15
J gene: TRBJ2-3
V gene: TRBV20-1

CDR3 protein: CASSYGEPGELFF
CDR3 DNA: TGTGCCAGCAGTTACGGGGAACCCGGGGAGCTGTTTTTT
clone size: few
D gene: -
CDR3 length: 13
J gene: TRBJ2-2
V gene: TRBV6-5

CDR3 protein: CASSLVAGEDTQYF
CDR3 DNA: TGCGCCAGCAGCTTGGTAGCAGGGGAAGATACGCAGTATTTT
clone size: -
D gene: -
CDR3 length: 14
J gene: TRBJ2-3
V gene: TRBV5-1

CDR3 protein: CASSGQSGANVLTF
CDR3 DNA: TGTGCCAGCAGTGGCCAGTCTGGGGCCAACGTCCTGACTTTC
clone size: many
D gene: -
CDR3 length: 14
J gene: TRBJ2-6
V gene: TRBV25-1

CDR3 protein: CASSAAGGQPQHF
CDR3 DNA: TGCGCCAGCAGTGCGGCAGGGGGTCAGCCCCAGCATTTT
clone size: many
D gene: TRBD1
CDR3 length: 13
J gene: TRBJ1-5
V gene: TRBV5-1

CDR3 protein: CASSQEEERHYGYTF
CDR3 DNA: TGCGCCAGCAGCCAAGAAGAGGAGCGGCATTATGGCTACACCTTC
clone size: -
D gene: -
CDR3 length: 15
J gene: TRBJ1-2
V gene: TRBV4-1

CDR3 protein: CASRGGGANTEAFF
CDR3 DNA: TGTGCCAGCAGGGGAGGCGGAGCGAACACTGAAGCTTTCTTT
clone size: few
D gene: -
CDR3 length: 14
J gene: TRBJ1-1
V gene: TRBV2

CDR3 protein: CASSDGGNTIYF
CDR3 DNA: TGTGCCAGCAGCGATGGAGGGAACACCATATATTTT
clone size: few
D gene: -
CDR3 length: 12
J gene: TRBJ1-3
V gene: TRBV11-3

CDR3 protein: CASSYDGQMNTEAFF
CDR3 DNA: TGTGCCAGCAGCTATGACGGACAGATGAACACTGAAGCTTTCTTT
clone size: many
D gene: -
CDR3 length: 15
J gene: TRBJ1-1
V gene: TRBV11-2

CDR3 protein: CASSQSFGTTNEKLFF
CDR3 DNA: TGCGCCAGCAGTCAATCTTTCGGGACAACTAATGAAAAACTGTTTTTT
clone size: -
D gene: -
CDR3 length: 16
J gene: TRBJ1-4
V gene: TRBV23-1

CDR3 protein: CASSLGRRSKEHF
CDR3 DNA: TGTGCCAGCAGCTTGGGGAGGCGGTCGAAGGAGCATTTT
clone size: many
D gene: -
CDR3 length: 13
J gene: TRBJ1-5
V gene: TRBV5-6

CDR3 protein: CASSSGVNYGYTF
CDR3 DNA: TGTGCCAGCAGCTCAGGGGTTAACTATGGCTACACCTTC
clone size: many
D gene: -
CDR3 length: 13
J gene: TRBJ1-2
V gene: TRBV27

CDR3 protein: CASSSRLGDRVAKNIQYF
CDR3 DNA: TGCGCCAGCAGCTCTCGCCTCGGAGACAGGGTCGCCAAAAACATTCAGTACTTC
clone size: few
D gene: TRBD1
CDR3 length: 18
J gene: TRBJ2-4
V gene: TRBV4-1

CDR3 protein: CASIHPGDTEAFF
CDR3 DNA: TGTGCCAGCATTCACCCAGGGGACACTGAAGCTTTCTTT
clone size: -
D gene: -
CDR3 length: 13
J gene: TRBJ1-1
V gene: TRBV6-5